Listed below are T cell receptor beta chains from one sample, sequenced in a study of Ad26.COV2.S vaccination and SARS-CoV-2 variants. Sequenced by immunoSEQ multiplex PCR; TCRdb stores in-frame clones only, minus some. The table shows more than 350,000 clones, with 90% occurring only once. Sequenced material: peripheral blood, taken in a trial of Ad26.COV2.S vaccine versus placebo. The receptors shown here come from a person aged 18-65 years who received the Ad26.COV2.S COVID-19 vaccine or a placebo. CDR3s include the opening cysteine and the closing phenylalanine or tryptophan. The D gene is left open where the match is weak.

>TRBV6-5|TRBJ1-2|TRBD1
TGTGCCACCTTGGACAGGGGGTTTGGCTACACCTTC
CATLDRGFGYTF
>TRBV9|TRBJ2-1|.
TGTGCCAGCAGCGGCCAGGATGGGGGCCATGAGCAGTTCTTC
CASSGQDGGHEQFF
>TRBV11-3|TRBJ2-2|TRBD1
TGTGCCAGCAGCTTAAAGGGACAGGGGTTTCCCGGGGAGCTGTTTTTT
CASSLKGQGFPGELFF
>TRBV10-1|TRBJ2-3|.
TGCGCCAGCAGTGAGGCGGATCCGGGCACAGATACGCAGTATTTT
CASSEADPGTDTQYF
>TRBV5-1|TRBJ2-3|TRBD2
TGCGCCAGCAGCTTTACTAGCGGAGGGGCGGGAGATACGCAGTATTTT
CASSFTSGGAGDTQYF
>TRBV27|TRBJ2-7|.
TGTGCCAGCAGTCGGGGATCTAACTCCTACGAGCAGTACTTC
CASSRGSNSYEQYF
>TRBV5-5|TRBJ1-5|.
TGTGCCAGCAGCTCTGGGATTACAGGGCAGCCCCAGCATTTT
CASSSGITGQPQHF
>TRBV6-4|TRBJ2-5|TRBD2
TGTGCCAGCAGTGACTCAACGGGAGGAGCGGGAGGGAGCCAGTACTTC
CASSDSTGGAGGSQYF
>TRBV27|TRBJ1-4|TRBD1
TGTGCCAGCAGTCCCCAGACAGGGAGACTGTTTTTT
CASSPQTGRLFF
>TRBV7-2|TRBJ2-3|TRBD2
TGTGCCAGCAGGCCCCCCACTAGCGCGGATACGCAGTATTTT
CASRPPTSADTQYF
>TRBV18|TRBJ1-6|.
TGTGCCAGCTCAGGAGACCAGAATTCACCCCTCCACTTT
CASSGDQNSPLHF